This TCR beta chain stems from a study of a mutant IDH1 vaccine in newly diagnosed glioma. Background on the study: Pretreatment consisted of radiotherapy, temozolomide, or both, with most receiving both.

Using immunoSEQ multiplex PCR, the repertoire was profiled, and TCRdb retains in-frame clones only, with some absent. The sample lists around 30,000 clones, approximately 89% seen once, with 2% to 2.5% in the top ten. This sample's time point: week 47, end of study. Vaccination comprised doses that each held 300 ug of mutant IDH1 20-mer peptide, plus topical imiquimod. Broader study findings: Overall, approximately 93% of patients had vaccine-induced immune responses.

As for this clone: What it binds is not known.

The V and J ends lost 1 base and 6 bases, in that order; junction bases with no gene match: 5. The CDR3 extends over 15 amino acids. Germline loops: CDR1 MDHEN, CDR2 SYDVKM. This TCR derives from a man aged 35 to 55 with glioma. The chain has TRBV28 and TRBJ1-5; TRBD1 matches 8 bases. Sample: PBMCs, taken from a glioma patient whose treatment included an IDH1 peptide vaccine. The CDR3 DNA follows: TGTGCCAGCAGTTTATTGGCCAGGGGGCGTCAGCCCCAGCATTTT. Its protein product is CASSLLARGRQPQHF.